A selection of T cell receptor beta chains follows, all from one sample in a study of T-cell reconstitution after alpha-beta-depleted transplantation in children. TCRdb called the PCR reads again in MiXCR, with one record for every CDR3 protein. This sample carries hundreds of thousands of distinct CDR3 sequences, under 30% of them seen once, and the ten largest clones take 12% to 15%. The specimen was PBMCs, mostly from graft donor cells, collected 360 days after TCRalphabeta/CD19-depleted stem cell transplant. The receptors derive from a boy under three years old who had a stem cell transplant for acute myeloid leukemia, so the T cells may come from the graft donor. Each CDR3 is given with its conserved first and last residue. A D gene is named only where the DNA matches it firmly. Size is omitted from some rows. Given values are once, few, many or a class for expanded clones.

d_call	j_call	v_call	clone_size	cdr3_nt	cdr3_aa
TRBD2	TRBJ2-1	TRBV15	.	TGTGCCACCAGCAGATCCCAGACTAGCGGGGTGGGCCAGTTCTTC	CATSRSQTSGVGQFF
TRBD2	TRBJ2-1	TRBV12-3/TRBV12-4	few	TGTGCCAGCAGTCCTCAGGGAAGCGGGGGATTTTTTGAGCAGTTCTTC	CASSPQGSGGFFEQFF
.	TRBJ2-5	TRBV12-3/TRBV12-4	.	TGTGCCAGCAGTTTAGCATCGACCGGGCGTGAGACCCAGTACTTC	CASSLASTGRETQYF
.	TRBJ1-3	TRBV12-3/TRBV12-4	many	TGTGCCAGCAGTCATGCTTTCTCTGGAAACACCATATATTTT	CASSHAFSGNTIYF
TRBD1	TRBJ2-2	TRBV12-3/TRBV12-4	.	TGTGCCAGCACCCTAAGACAGGGGGCGAACACCGGGGAGCTGTTTTTT	CASTLRQGANTGELFF
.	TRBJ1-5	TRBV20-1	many	TGCAGTGCCAGAAGGCAGGGGAATCAGCCCCAGCATTTT	CSARRQGNQPQHF
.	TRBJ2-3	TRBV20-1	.	TGCAGTTCGGGCCAGCCCCCGCAGTATTTT	CSSGQPPQYF
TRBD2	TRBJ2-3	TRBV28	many	TGTGCCAGCAGCAAGCGGGAAAGCACAGATACGCAGTATTTT	CASSKRESTDTQYF
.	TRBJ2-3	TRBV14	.	TGTGCCAGCAGCCAAGAAACCAGTCTAGATACGCAGTATTTT	CASSQETSLDTQYF
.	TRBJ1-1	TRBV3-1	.	TGTGCCAGCAGCCAATACGGGTTAGAGCCTGAAGCTTTCTTT	CASSQYGLEPEAFF
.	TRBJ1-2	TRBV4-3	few	TGCGCCAGCAGCCAAGACAAAGGATACTATGGCTACACCTTC	CASSQDKGYYGYTF
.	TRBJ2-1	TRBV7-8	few	TGTGCCAGCAGCTCGGCCTCGGGGGAGGATGAGCAGTTCTTC	CASSSASGEDEQFF
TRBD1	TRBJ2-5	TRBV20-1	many	TGCAGTGCTAGAGATCGTTCTTCGGGACAGGGGCTTATGGAGACCCAGTACTTC	CSARDRSSGQGLMETQYF
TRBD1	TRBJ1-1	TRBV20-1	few	TGCAGTGCTAGCGGGACAGGGGCCACTGAAGCTTTCTTT	CSASGTGATEAFF
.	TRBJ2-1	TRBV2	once	TGTGCCAGAGGTGACAGGTTTAGGGAGCAGTTCTTC	CARGDRFREQFF
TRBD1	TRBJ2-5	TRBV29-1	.	TGCAGCGTTGGCAGGGACAGGCAAGAGACCCAGTACTTC	CSVGRDRQETQYF
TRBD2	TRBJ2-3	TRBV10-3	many	TGTGCCATCAGTGACCCCCGAAGCGGGGGCGGGCCTAGCACAGATACGCAGTATTTT	CAISDPRSGGGPSTDTQYF
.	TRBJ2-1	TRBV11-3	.	TGTGCCAGCAGCCCCTTAGGGTCGGCTGAGCAGTTCTTC	CASSPLGSAEQFF
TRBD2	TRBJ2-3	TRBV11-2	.	TGTGCCAGCAGCTACAGGGGACTAGCGGGGATACCAACTAGCACAGATACGCAGTATTTT	CASSYRGLAGIPTSTDTQYF
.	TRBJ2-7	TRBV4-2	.	TGTGCCATGAGCCAACAGAGCTCCTACGAGCAGTACTTC	CAMSQQSSYEQYF
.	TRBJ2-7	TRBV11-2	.	TGTGCCAGCAGCTTAGCGCGACAGACTTTTTTC	CASSLARQTFF
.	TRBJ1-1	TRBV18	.	TGTGCCAGCTGTCAGGGTGAAAGCACTGAAGCTTTCTTT	CASCQGESTEAFF
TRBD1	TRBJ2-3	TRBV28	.	TGTGCCAGCAGTTTAGGGGGCCCGGACAGGCGACGCACAGATACGCAGTATTTT	CASSLGGPDRRRTDTQYF
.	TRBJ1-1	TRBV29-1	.	TGCAGCGTTGAAAGATCCGGGTCGAACACTGAAGCTTTCTTT	CSVERSGSNTEAFF
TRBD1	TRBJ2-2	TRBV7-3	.	TGTGCCAGCAGCTTCGGGACAGCCCTCACCGGGGAGCTGTTTTTT	CASSFGTALTGELFF
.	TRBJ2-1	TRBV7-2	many	TGTGCCAGCAGGGGCTCCCAATACAATGAGCAGTTCTTC	CASRGSQYNEQFF
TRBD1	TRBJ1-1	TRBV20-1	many	TGCAGTGCTAGAGAGGGGGCGACAGGGGGGACTGAAGCTTTCTTT	CSAREGATGGTEAFF
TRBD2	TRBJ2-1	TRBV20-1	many	TGCAGTGCTACTCGACTAGCGGGGTACTACAATGAGCAGTTCTTC	CSATRLAGYYNEQFF
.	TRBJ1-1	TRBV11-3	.	TGTGCCAGCATCCGCAGCGGACGGGCGAACACTGAAGCTTTCTTT	CASIRSGRANTEAFF
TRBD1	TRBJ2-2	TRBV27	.	TGTGCCAGCAATGCAAAACGGACAGGGATTGACGCCGGGGAGCTGTTTTTT	CASNAKRTGIDAGELFF
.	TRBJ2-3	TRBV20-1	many	TGCAGTGCTAGTGGGCTAGTTCTGTATACGCAGTATTTT	CSASGLVLYTQYF
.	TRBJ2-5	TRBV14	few	TGTGCCAGCAGCCAGGACTCCAGCGTGGCGGAGACCCAGTACTTC	CASSQDSSVAETQYF
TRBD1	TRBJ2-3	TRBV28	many	TGTGCCAGCAGTTCGGGACAGGGGGCTCTTACCCTCACAGATACGCAGTATTTT	CASSSGQGALTLTDTQYF
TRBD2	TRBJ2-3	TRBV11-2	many	TGTGCCAGCAGCTTACAACTAGCGGGGGGACAGGGCACAGATACGCAGTATTTT	CASSLQLAGGQGTDTQYF
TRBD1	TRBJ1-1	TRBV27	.	TGTGCCAGCAGTTTATCGACAGGGGCCTCGAACACTGAAGCTTTCTTT	CASSLSTGASNTEAFF
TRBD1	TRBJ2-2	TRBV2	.	TGTGCCAGCACCCCCCGGGACAGGGAGGTCGGGGAGCTGTTTTTT	CASTPRDREVGELFF
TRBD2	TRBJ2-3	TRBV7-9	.	TGTGCCAGCAGTTACCCCAGGACTAGCGGTGTGGATACGCAGTATTTT	CASSYPRTSGVDTQYF
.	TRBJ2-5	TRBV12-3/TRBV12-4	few	TGTGCCAGCAGTTTAATTACAGTCCAAGAGACCCAGTACTTC	CASSLITVQETQYF
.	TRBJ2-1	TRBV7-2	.	TGTGCCAGCAGCTTAGTATCACAGGAGCCTTACAATGAGCAGTTCTTC	CASSLVSQEPYNEQFF
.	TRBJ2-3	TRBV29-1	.	TGCAGCGCCCTCGGAGGGGTAGGCACAACAGATACGCAGTATTTT	CSALGGVGTTDTQYF
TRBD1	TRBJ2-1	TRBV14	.	TGTGCCAGCAGCCAACCGGGGACAGTTGAGCAGTTCTTC	CASSQPGTVEQFF
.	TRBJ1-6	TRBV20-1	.	TGCAGTGCTAGGTTAGGGATACCCGAAATGTATAATTCACCCCTCCACTTT	CSARLGIPEMYNSPLHF
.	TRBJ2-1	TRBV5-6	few	TGTGCCAGCAGCTTGCTGCGACAGATAGATAATGAGCAGTTCTTC	CASSLLRQIDNEQFF
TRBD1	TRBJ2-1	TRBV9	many	TGTGCCAGCAGCGTCCGGGACAGGGGGCTGGGTGAGCAGTTCTTC	CASSVRDRGLGEQFF
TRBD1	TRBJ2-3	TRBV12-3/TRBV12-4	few	TGTGCCAGCAGTCTTTACAGGGGGAGCACAGATACGCAGTATTTT	CASSLYRGSTDTQYF
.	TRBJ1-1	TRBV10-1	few	TGCGCCAGCAGTGAGGACCCCACCTTGGGAGCTTTCTTT	CASSEDPTLGAFF
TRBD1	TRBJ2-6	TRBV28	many	TGTGCCAGCAGCTATATGACAGGGACGAACGGGGCCAACGTCCTGACTTTC	CASSYMTGTNGANVLTF
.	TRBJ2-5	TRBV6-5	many	TGTGCCAGCAGTTACGGGCAGGAGACCCAGTACTTC	CASSYGQETQYF
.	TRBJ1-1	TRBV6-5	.	TGTGCCAGCAGTTATGGGGGATTGAGGACTGAAGCTTTCTTT	CASSYGGLRTEAFF